The clone carrying this T cell receptor beta chain was observed at least ten times. The antigen remains unidentified. TCRdb re-derived calls from the 5' RACE reads in MiXCR, one entry per CDR3 protein. Of about 350,000 distinct CDR3 sequences listed, more than 20% are singletons. This sample stems from a study of CD8 T cells in ankylosing spondylitis. Whole-study results and caveats: A TCR beta motif of several highly homologous variants appeared characteristic of ankylosing spondylitis blood. Reportedly, significant enrichment of disease-linked clones occurred in matched ankylosing spondylitis synovial fluid.

V was cut by 0 bases and J by 3 bases, with 9 bases left in between. The germline V gene has CDR1 MGHRA and CDR2 YSYEKL. The CDR3 covers 15 residues. This chain uses TRBV4-1 with TRBJ1-5; D gene uncertain. The sequence was obtained from a male donor with ankylosing spondylitis or in good health (not recorded which). The specimen was blood, either unsorted or a sorted T cell fraction (not recorded which). The CDR3 region has the DNA TGCGCCAGCAGCCAAGATCGAGACCCCAATCAGCCCCAGCATTTT. Translating it yields CASSQDRDPNQPQHF.